The clone carrying this TCR beta chain was counted between two and nine times. Its antigen is still unknown. With 5 bases clipped from V and 4 bases from J, the junction kept 2 bases outside the gene matches. The CDR3 runs to 13 residues. CDR1 is SGHTA, CDR2 FQGTGA, per germline. In the PCR, 60 Vbeta and 13 Jbeta primers were used. This table comes from immunoSEQ multiplex PCR, and its TCRdb copy is limited to in-frame clones, with some not included. The table lists 110,000 to 150,000 clones, almost 85% of them singletons. These data are taken from a study of cytomegalovirus exposure and HLA in healthy donors. Points from the study as a whole: Common viral pathogens were later found to be apparently linked to several of the most significant clusters.

This receptor was identified in a woman aged 55-75 years in good health and CMV-seropositive. Sequenced input: PBMCs. The V and J genes are TRBV7-3 and TRBJ1-2; 9 nucleotides agree with TRBD1. CDR3 nucleotide sequence: TGTGCCAGCAGCCCGGACAGGGGCTATGGCTACACCTTC. Protein product: CASSPDRGYGYTF.